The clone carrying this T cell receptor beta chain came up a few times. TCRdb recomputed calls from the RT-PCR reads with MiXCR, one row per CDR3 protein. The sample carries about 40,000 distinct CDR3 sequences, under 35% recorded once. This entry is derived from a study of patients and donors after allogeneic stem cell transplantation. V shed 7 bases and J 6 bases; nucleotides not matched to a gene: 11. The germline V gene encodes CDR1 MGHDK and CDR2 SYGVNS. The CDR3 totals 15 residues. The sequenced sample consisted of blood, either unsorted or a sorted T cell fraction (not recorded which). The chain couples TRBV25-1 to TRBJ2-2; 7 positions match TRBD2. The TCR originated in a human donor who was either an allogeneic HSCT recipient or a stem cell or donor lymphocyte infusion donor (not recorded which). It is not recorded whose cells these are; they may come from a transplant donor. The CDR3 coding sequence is TGTGCCAGCACCGCAGATAGCGGGCGGGCCGGGGAGCTGTTTTTT. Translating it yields CASTADSGRAGELFF.